Each of the 14 T cell receptor beta chains below was sequenced from the same sample in a study of control samples from healthy donors and cancer patients. Measured with immunoSEQ multiplex PCR; TCRdb has only the in-frame clones, and not every one. The table records more than 75,000 clones, roughly 89% of them present only once. The sequenced material came from PBMCs. Receptors were obtained from a woman aged 60-75 years with head and neck cancer.

The CDR3 DNA is TGTGCCAGCTCACTGGACAGGGTCTCGGCCCAGTACTTC. As protein: CASSLDRVSAQYF. This chain joins TRBV18 and TRBJ2-7, with 8 bases that match TRBD1. This CDR3 has 13 amino acids. The germline V gene encodes CDR1 KGHSH and CDR2 LQKENI. Trimming at V came to 4 bases and at J to 10 bases, leaving 9 bases not matched to a gene.

This chain uses TRBV27 with TRBJ2-7, with D perhaps assigned TRBD1 or TRBD2 (5 bases each). V was shortened by 3 bases and J by 5 bases, with 20 bases between the two germline ends. The CDR3 runs 16 residues. Germline V gene sequence: CDR1 MNHEY, CDR2 SMNVEV (reference sequence). The CDR3 nucleotides are TGTGCCAGCAGTTTTTCGACCGGGACCCTGGGGAACGAGCAGTACTTC. Amino acid sequence: CASSFSTGTLGNEQYF.

V usage is TRBV5-7 and J usage is TRBJ1-1, with D perhaps matching TRBD1 (5 bases). TRBV5-7 is given ORF status, its function remaining uncertain. V was cut by 1 base and J by 1 base, with 11 bases left in between. The CDR3 is made up of 15 amino acids. The CDR3 DNA sequence: TGTGCCAGCAGCTTGCTGTCAGGGCAGAACACTGAAGCTTTCTTT. This gives the protein CASSLLSGQNTEAFF.

DNA of the CDR3: TGTGCCAGTAGTATAGATAACGGGCAGGCTCCCTACGAGCAGTACTTC. Its protein product is CASSIDNGQAPYEQYF. The rearrangement joins TRBV19 to TRBJ2-7; D unclear. The CDR3 contains 16 residues. V lost 0 bases and J 2 bases, leaving 14 bases between the germline ends. The germline V gene has CDR1 LNHDA and CDR2 SQIVND (reference sequence).

This chain links TRBV6-5 with TRBJ2-3; D gene ambiguous. The CDR3 contains 11 residues. V lost 6 bases, J lost 5 bases, and 6 bases lay in between. Germline loops: CDR1 MNHEY, CDR2 SVGAGI. Here the CDR3 DNA reads TGTGCCAGCAGGAAGGGAGATACGCAGTATTTT. Translation gives CASRKGDTQYF.

The chain combines TRBV6-2 or TRBV6-3 with TRBJ2-7, with no clear D. Trimming pared 5 bases from V and 3 bases from J, leaving 14 bases between. Germline assignment: CDR1 MNHEY and CDR2 SVGEGT. The CDR3 sequence is 14 residues long. CDR3 DNA: TGTGCCAGCAGTACTCGACATTCTTACTACGAGCAGTACTTC. Translation gives CASSTRHSYYEQYF.

This sequence joins TRBV12-3 or TRBV12-4 and TRBJ1-2; 7 bases map to TRBD1. This CDR3 contains 12 residues. Trimming removed 4 bases from V and 6 bases from J; junction bases left unmatched: 2. CDR3 nucleotides: TGTGCCAGCAGTTCAACAGGGGATGGCTACACCTTC. It translates to CASSSTGDGYTF.

The V call is TRBV9, the J call TRBJ2-1; 10 bases agree with TRBD2. The V segment lost 6 bases and the J segment 6 bases; nucleotides outside the gene matches: 6. This CDR3 has 14 amino acids. Germline CDR1 reads SGDLS; CDR2 reads YYNGEE. DNA for the CDR3: TGTGCCAGCAAACGGCTAGCGGGGGCCAATGAGCAGTTCTTC. Translating gives CASKRLAGANEQFF.

This clone was seen only once. V gene TRBV19 combines with J gene TRBJ2-2; 12 bases agree with TRBD2. The CDR3 has 15 residues. J was trimmed by 4 bases and V by 7 bases; bases with no gene match: 4. Germline V gene sequence: CDR1 LNHDA, CDR2 SQIVND (reference sequence). CDR3 sequence reads: CASTKGLAGTGELFF. The CDR3 bases are TGTGCCAGTACCAAGGGACTAGCGGGCACCGGGGAGCTGTTTTTT.

This chain links TRBV19 with TRBJ2-7; tentatively, D is TRBD1 (7 bases). The V end was cut by 1 base, the J end by 6 bases, with 13 bases between. The germline gives CDR1 LNHDA, CDR2 SQIVND (reference sequence). The CDR3 spans 14 residues. CDR3 coding DNA: TGTGCCAGTAGTATAGGTCACAGGGGAGGCGAGCAGTACTTC. It yields the protein CASSIGHRGGEQYF. Full variable domain (rest looked up from reference TRBV19 and TRBJ2-7): DGGITQSPKYLFRKEGQNVTLSCEQNLNHDAMYWYRQDPGQGLRLIYYSQIVNDFQKGDIAEGYSVSREKKESFPLTVTSAQKNPTAFYLCASSIGHRGGEQYFGPGTRLTVT.

The genes are TRBV10-1 and TRBJ2-2, with no clear D. The germline CDR1 and CDR2 sequences are WNHNN and SYGVQD (reference sequence). With 2 bases removed from V and 1 base from J, the gap between germline ends came to 8 bases. The CDR3 is 15 amino acids. CDR3 bases: TGCGCCAGCAGTGAGCGAGGAAGGAACACCGGGGAGCTGTTTTTT. Its translation is CASSERGRNTGELFF.

The rearrangement joins TRBV19 to TRBJ2-6; weak D call: TRBD2 (5 bases). Per germline, CDR1 LNHDA and CDR2 SQIVND (reference sequence). The CDR3 runs 16 residues. V was clipped by 7 bases and J by 0 bases, with 13 bases between them. Here the CDR3 reads CASIKSGYSGANVLTF. The CDR3 nucleotides read TGTGCCAGTATCAAATCGGGATACTCTGGGGCCAACGTCCTGACTTTC.

This sequence joins TRBV18 and TRBJ2-7, with D perhaps TRBD1 (6 bases). Trimming removed 2 bases at V and 3 bases at J, with 8 bases between. The CDR3 runs 13 residues. From germline, CDR1 is KGHSH and CDR2 LQKENI. CDR3 coding DNA: TGTGCCAGCTCACCAGCACAGGGCTACGAGCAGTACTTC. This gives the protein CASSPAQGYEQYF.

The chain combines TRBV28 with TRBJ1-2, with 8 positions matching TRBD1. J lost 4 bases, V lost 10 bases, and 11 bases had no gene match. The CDR3 is 14 amino acids. Germline V gene lookup returns CDR1 MDHEN and CDR2 SYDVKM. The CDR3 reads CATLKQGGSYGYTF. In DNA form, the CDR3 reads TGTGCCACCCTTAAACAGGGGGGAAGCTATGGCTACACCTTC.